This paragraph reports one T cell receptor beta chain. This clonotype was detected ten times or more. Its antigen remains undetermined. It has no much larger one-base neighbor in the sample; base qualities were not kept. All donors were healthy Caucasians. The researchers also sequenced three unrelated adults who were not twins: a male aged 18 to 29, a male aged 50 to 59, and a female aged 50 to 59. Miltenyi CD45RO+ enrichment and human naive T-cell isolation kits were used to isolate memory (CD45RO+) and naive T cells from PBMC. From its cysteine to its phenylalanine, the CDR3 spans 15 amino acids. Of the read, only the CDR3 DNA is kept; its 45 bases are in frame from base 1. The germline V gene sets CDR1 to MNHEY and CDR2 to SVGEGT. Here V drops 10 bases and J drops 0 bases, and the junction holds 8 bases not matched to any gene. This record belongs to a study of identical twins (dated by TCRdb to 2016 to 2018). In the study overall: TCR alpha and beta repertoires from monozygotic twins, unrelated adults of various ages and cord blood were deep-sequenced to test whether fetal clonotypes persist. To rule out contamination, the twin experiments were replicated at different times with different library preparation protocols.

The library was obtained by 5' RACE. TCRdb lists the instrument as Illumina HiSeq 2000. Template switching introduced a universal primer binding site; the final cDNA contained a unique molecular identifier, enabling accurate counting of TCR cDNA molecules. First-strand cDNA for TCR alpha and beta chains was synthesized from specific primers in the conserved constant-segment region. Each cDNA library was double barcoded, with a SMART-Mk sample barcode plus Illumina barcodes, to control for contamination. TruSeq adapter sequences, together with Illumina sample barcodes, were added in two successive PCR steps. The Illumina HiSeq platform was used with custom primers to sequence TCR alpha and beta cDNA libraries. The source study handled its data this way. Unique molecular identifiers were extracted from raw reads with MiGEC, and CDR3 positions were determined with MiXCR. For each individual, recombination models were inferred using an EM algorithm with the repgenHMM and IGoR tools. Shared clonotype analysis was performed with the tcR package in R, normalizing sharing by the product of cloneset sizes. To study raw recombination without the effects of thymic and clonal selection, out-of-frame nonproductive sequences were analyzed. The public reads were reprocessed in TCRdb via fastp at Q25 and MiXCR, keeping in-frame beta chains. Records with the same CDR3 protein are collapsed into one entry carrying the most frequent genes and DNA. The V and J calls here are based on TCRdb, not the publication. The sample records hundreds of thousands of distinct CDR3 sequences, 6% to 6.5% of which are singletons. Roughly 1.8% of the sample lies in the top ten.

Beyond this particular receptor, the publication reports: Fewer insertions were carried by abundant cord blood beta clonotypes; a weaker similar trend was observed in young adult naive repertoires, while no such trend was observed in memory repertoires. Because the same donors could not be followed over many years, conclusions were based on cross-sectional statistical analysis. Compared with coincidental sharing between unrelated individuals, an excess of low generation-probability sequences was observed among out-of-frame TCR alpha sequences shared between twins. Invariant T cells such as MAIT and iNKT could partly confound zero-insertion analyses, though diverse VJ usage argued against this for most clonotypes. Recombination models systematically underestimated out-of-frame TCR alpha sharing in monozygotic twins but agreed with sharing between unrelated individuals. The excess sharing between twins in beta out-of-frame sequences was weaker because fewer shared sequences reduced the signal-to-noise ratio.

Here the chain combines TRBV6-2 or TRBV6-3 and TRBJ2-4, and TRBD2 aligns with 8 junction nucleotides. Sequences were obtained from naive T cells sorted from blood. The cell subset or site label, read with the paper, signifies: cells isolated with a human naive T-cell isolation kit. This receptor was identified in a man aged 18 to 35 in good health. The nucleotides read TGTGCCACCTCAGCGGGAGAGCTAGCCAAAAACATTCAGTACTTC. The resulting protein is CATSAGELAKNIQYF.